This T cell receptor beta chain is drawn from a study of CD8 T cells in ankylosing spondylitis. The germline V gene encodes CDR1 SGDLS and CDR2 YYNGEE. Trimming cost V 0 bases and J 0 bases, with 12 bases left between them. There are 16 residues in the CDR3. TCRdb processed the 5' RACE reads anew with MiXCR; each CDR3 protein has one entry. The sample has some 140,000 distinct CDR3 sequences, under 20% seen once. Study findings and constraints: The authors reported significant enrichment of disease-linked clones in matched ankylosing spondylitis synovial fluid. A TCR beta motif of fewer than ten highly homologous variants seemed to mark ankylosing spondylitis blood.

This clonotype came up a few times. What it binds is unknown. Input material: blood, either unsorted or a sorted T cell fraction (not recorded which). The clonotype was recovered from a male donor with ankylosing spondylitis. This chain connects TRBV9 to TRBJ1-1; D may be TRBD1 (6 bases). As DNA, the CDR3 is TGTGCCAGCAGCGTAGGTAGGGGGGTTTTGAACACTGAAGCTTTCTTT. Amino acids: CASSVGRGVLNTEAFF.